The 2 T cell receptor beta chains in this list originate from one sample, sequenced in a study of beta chain features in type 1 diabetes. General observations from the study: Across all four CD4+ subsets, people with type 1 diabetes showed modestly shorter TCRB CDR3s.

Their recognized antigens are unknown. Investigators reverse transcribed all isolated RNA, so they sequenced expressed TCRB transcripts. Repertoires were generated with immunoSEQ multiplex PCR, while TCRdb's copy carries only in-frame clones and drops some. This table has approximately 730,000 clones, around an eighth appearing once. The sequencing input was naive CD4+ T cells from blood. The receptors were gathered from a young man with type 1 diabetes.

This clone was counted only a few times. This chain connects TRBV5-1 to TRBJ1-2, with 9 bases lining up with TRBD1. V was pared by 3 bases and J by 6 bases, with 0 bases of the junction left unmatched. The CDR3 has 12 residues. Germline CDR1 is SGHRS and CDR2 is YFSETQ. The CDR3 nucleotides are TGCGCCAGCAGCTGGGACAGGGATGGCTACACCTTC. It is translated as CASSWDRDGYTF.

This clone was seen only a few times. The chain uses TRBV10-3 and TRBJ1-2; tentative D call: TRBD1 (6 bases). CDR3 size: 12 residues. V was pared by 10 bases and J by 4 bases, with 13 bases between. Germline loops: CDR1 ENHRY, CDR2 SYGVKD. CDR3 nucleotide sequence: TGTGCCACCTCGGACAGTACCTATGGCTACACCTTC. Its protein product is CATSDSTYGYTF.